The source of this T cell receptor (beta chain) is a study of Ad26.COV2.S vaccination and SARS-CoV-2 variants. Clones were sequenced by immunoSEQ multiplex PCR, and TCRdb holds only the in-frame ones, with some missing. The profile shows around 450,000 clones, roughly 89% of them singletons. V lost 0 bases and J 10 bases, leaving 9 bases between the germline ends. The length of the CDR3 is 12 residues. Germline V gene sequence: CDR1 LGHDT, CDR2 YNNKEL (reference sequence). Treatment denoted: around 19 received Ad26.COV2.S at low or high dose, single or two shots; about 5 received placebo; per-sample allocation not given. Sampling took place 63 days after the first vaccine or placebo injection.

The chain links TRBV3-1 (or the pseudogene TRBV3-2) to TRBJ1-1, with TRBD1 as a possible D gene (6 bases). This clonotype originated in a person between 18 and 60 years old who received the Ad26.COV2.S COVID-19 vaccine or a placebo. The sequences come from peripheral blood, collected in a trial of Ad26.COV2.S vaccine versus placebo. Written as DNA, the CDR3 is TGTGCCAGCAGCCAAGAACAGGGCGGAGCTTTCTTT. It yields the protein CASSQEQGGAFF.